This T cell receptor (beta chain) was captured in a study of cytomegalovirus exposure and HLA in healthy donors. Study summary: Researchers previously reported finding 117 million unique TCR beta sequences from roughly 170 million T cells. Study findings and constraints: It was reported in a later analysis that an Asian-associated ancestry cluster showed fewer N-insertions than the roughly 660-donor mean. Follow-up analysis found HLA locus-dependent TCR association rates, highest for DRB1 and lowest for HLA-C.

CDR3 length: 16 amino acids. Trimming removed 3 bases from V and 3 bases from J; junction bases left unmatched: 3. The germline V gene has CDR1 SEHNR and CDR2 FQNEAQ (reference sequence). This clone was seen more than once but under ten times. The target antigen is unknown. 60 Vbeta and 13 Jbeta primers were used in PCR. In the study's own analysis: In a later analysis, of 80 million or so unique beta chains, around 11 million appeared in at least two donors. Only in-frame clones appear in the TCRdb table, and some are missing; sequencing was by immunoSEQ multiplex PCR. For V, J and clone size, that table is used; D and trimming come from the DNA. The sample comprises some 190,000 clones, roughly 85% of which are singletons, and 1% rests with the top ten.

The TCR comes from a boy aged 2-15 years in good health and CMV-seronegative. The rearrangement uses TRBV7-9 and TRBJ2-2; 11 bases line up with TRBD2. Sequencing was carried out using PBMCs. The CDR3 loop is CASSFSGGAHTGELFF. CDR3 coding DNA: TGTGCCAGCAGCTTTAGCGGGGGGGCCCACACCGGGGAGCTGTTTTTT.